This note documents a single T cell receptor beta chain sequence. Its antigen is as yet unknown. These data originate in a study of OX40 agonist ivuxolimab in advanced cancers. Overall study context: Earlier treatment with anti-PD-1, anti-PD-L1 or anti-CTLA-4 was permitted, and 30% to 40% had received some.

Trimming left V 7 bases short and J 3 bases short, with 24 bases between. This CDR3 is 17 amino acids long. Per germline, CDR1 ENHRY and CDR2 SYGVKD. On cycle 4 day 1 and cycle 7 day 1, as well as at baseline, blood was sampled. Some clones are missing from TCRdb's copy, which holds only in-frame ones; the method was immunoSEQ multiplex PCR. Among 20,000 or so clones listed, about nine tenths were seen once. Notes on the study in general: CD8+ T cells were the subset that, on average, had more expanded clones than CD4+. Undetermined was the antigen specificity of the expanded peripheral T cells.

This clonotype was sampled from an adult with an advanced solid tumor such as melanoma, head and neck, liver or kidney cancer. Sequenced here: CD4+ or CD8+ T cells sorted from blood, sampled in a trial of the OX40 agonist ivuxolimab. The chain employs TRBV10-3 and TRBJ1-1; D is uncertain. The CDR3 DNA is TGTGCCATCACGCGACCCCCCTGGGTGGGAAAGGACACTGAAGCTTTCTTT. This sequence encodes CAITRPPWVGKDTEAFF.